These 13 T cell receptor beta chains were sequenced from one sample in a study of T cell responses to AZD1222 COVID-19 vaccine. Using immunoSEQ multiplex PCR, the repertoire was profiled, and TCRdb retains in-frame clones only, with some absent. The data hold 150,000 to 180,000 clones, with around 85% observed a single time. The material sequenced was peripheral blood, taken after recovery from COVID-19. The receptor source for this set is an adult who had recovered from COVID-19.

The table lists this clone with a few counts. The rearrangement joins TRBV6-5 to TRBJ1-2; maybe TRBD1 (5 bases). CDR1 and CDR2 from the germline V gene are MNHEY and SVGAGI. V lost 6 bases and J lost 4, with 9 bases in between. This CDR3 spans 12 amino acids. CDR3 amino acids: CASSRGFYGYTF. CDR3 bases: TGTGCCAGCAGCCGGGGGTTCTATGGCTACACCTTC.

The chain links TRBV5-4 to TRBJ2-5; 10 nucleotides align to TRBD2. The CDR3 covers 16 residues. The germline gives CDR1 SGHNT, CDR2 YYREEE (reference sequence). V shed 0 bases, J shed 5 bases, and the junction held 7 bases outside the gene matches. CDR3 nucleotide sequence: TGTGCCAGCAGCTTGGAGTCGCTAGCGGGAGTTGAGACCCAGTACTTC. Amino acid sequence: CASSLESLAGVETQYF.

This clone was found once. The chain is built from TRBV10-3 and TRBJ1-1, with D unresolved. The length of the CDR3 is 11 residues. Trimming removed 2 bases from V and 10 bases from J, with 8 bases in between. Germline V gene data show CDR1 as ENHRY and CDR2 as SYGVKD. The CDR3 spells CAISEMGRAFF. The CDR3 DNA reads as TGTGCCATCAGTGAGATGGGAAGAGCTTTCTTT.

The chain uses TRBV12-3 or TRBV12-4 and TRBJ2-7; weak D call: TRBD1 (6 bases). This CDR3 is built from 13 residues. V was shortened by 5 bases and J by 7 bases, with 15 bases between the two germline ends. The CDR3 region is CASSPRQVGEQYF. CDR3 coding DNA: TGTGCCAGCAGTCCACGACAGGTCGGGGAGCAGTACTTC.

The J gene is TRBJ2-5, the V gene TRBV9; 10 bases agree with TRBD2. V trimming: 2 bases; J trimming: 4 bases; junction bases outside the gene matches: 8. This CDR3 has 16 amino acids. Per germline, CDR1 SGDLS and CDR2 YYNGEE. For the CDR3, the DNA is TGTGCCAGCAGCGTCGGACTAGCGGCAGCTAGAGAGACCCAGTACTTC. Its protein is CASSVGLAAARETQYF.

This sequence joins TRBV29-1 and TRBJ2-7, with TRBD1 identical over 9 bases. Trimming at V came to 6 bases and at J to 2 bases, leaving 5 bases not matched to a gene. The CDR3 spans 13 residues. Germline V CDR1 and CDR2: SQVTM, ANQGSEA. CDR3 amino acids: CSVGTGRTYEQYF. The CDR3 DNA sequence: TGCAGCGTCGGGACAGGGAGGACCTACGAGCAGTACTTC.

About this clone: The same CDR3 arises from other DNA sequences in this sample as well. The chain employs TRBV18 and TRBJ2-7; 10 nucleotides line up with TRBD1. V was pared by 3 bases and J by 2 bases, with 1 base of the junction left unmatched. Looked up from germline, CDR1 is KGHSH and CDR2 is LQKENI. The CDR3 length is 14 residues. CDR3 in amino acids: CASSPGQGAYEQYF. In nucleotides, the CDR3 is TGTGCCAGCTCACCCGGACAGGGGGCCTACGAGCAGTACTTC.

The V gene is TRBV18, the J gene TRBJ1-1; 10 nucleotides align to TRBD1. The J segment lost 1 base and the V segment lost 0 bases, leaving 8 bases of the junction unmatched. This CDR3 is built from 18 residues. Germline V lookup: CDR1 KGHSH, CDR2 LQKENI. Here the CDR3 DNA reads TGTGCCAGCTCACCACCAATGGGACAGGGGCGTGGGAACACTGAAGCTTTCTTT. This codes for CASSPPMGQGRGNTEAFF.

The CDR3, as DNA: TGTGCCAGCAGTTACACGGGGCCTTCTGACTATGGCTACACCTTC. Translated: CASSYTGPSDYGYTF. This chain joins TRBV6-5 and TRBJ1-2; D possibly corresponds to TRBD1 (5 bases). There are 15 residues in the CDR3. CDR1 and CDR2 (germline): MNHEY, SVGAGI. Trimming took off 2 bases at V and 3 bases at J, with 13 bases between the two ends.

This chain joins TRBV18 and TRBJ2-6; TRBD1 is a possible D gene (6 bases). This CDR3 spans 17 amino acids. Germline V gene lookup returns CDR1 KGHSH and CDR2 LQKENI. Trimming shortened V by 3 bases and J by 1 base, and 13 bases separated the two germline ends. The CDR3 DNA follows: TGTGCCAGCTCACCCGGCAGAGGGGGATCTGGGGCCAACGTCCTGACTTTC. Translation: CASSPGRGGSGANVLTF.

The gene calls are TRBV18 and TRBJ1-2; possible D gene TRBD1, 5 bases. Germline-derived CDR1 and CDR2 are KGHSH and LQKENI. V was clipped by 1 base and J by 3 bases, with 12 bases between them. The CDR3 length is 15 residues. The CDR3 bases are TGTGCCAGCTCACCACGGGGCAGGGCGGACTATGGCTACACCTTC. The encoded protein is CASSPRGRADYGYTF.

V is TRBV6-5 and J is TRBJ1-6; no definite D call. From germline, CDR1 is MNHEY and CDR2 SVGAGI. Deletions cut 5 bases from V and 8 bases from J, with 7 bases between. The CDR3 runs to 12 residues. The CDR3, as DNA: TGTGCCAGCAGTCCCCCTTATTCACCCCTCCACTTT. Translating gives CASSPPYSPLHF.

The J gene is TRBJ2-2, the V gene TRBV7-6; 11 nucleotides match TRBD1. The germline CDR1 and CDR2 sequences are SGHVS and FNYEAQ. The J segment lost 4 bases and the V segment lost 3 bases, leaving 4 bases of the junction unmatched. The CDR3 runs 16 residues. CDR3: CASSLRDRGFTGELFF. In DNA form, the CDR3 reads TGTGCCAGCAGCTTGAGGGACAGGGGGTTCACCGGGGAGCTGTTTTTT. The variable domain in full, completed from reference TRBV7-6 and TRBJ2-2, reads GAGVSQSPRYKVTKRGQDVALRCDPISGHVSLYWYRQALGQGPEFLTYFNYEAQQDKSGLPNDRFSAERPEGSISTLTIQRTEQRDSAMYRCASSLRDRGFTGELFFGEGSRLTVL.